The 21 T cell receptor beta chains in this list originate from one sample, sequenced in a study of blood T cell repertoires in COVID-19. Only in-frame clones appear in the TCRdb table, and some are missing; sequencing was by immunoSEQ multiplex PCR. This sample has about 82,000 clones, with around four fifths found just once. The sequenced material came from peripheral blood. Source of these receptors: a man aged 60-69 years with COVID-19, enrolled during active disease.

The chain recombines TRBV11-1 with TRBJ2-2; D remains ambiguous. The CDR3 consists of 13 residues. V lost 1 base, J lost 4 bases, and 4 bases lay in between. Germline CDR1 SGHAT, CDR2 FQDESV (reference sequence). CDR3 coding DNA: TGTGCCAGCAGCTTAGGGCCCACCGGGGAGCTGTTTTTT. It encodes CASSLGPTGELFF.

The CDR3 here is CASSLSLPSRTQYF. The CDR3, as DNA: TGTGCCAGCAGCTTATCGTTACCGTCGCGTACGCAGTATTTT. The chain employs TRBV7-9 and TRBJ2-3, with D unresolved. Germline values: CDR1 SEHNR, CDR2 FQNEAQ (reference sequence). V shed 2 bases and J shed 8 bases, with 14 bases lying between them. The CDR3 runs to 14 residues.

This chain connects TRBV6-5 to TRBJ1-1; 8 positions agree with TRBD1. Germline lookup yields CDR1 MNHEY and CDR2 SVGAGI. J gave up 5 bases and V 6 bases, and 5 bases lay outside the gene matches. CDR3 length: 13 amino acids. This CDR3 is CASSRGTGTEAFF. CDR3 in DNA: TGTGCCAGCAGCCGCGGGACAGGAACTGAAGCTTTCTTT.

The chain couples TRBV7-9 to TRBJ1-1, with D perhaps matching TRBD1 (5 bases). The CDR3 is made up of 15 amino acids. The germline CDR1 and CDR2 sequences are SEHNR and FQNEAQ (reference sequence). The V gene lost 5 bases and the J gene lost 0 bases, with 13 bases spanning the gap. The CDR3 sequence is CASSGMGGMNTEAFF. DNA for the CDR3: TGTGCCAGCAGCGGCATGGGGGGGATGAACACTGAAGCTTTCTTT.

This rearrangement joins TRBV6-5 to TRBJ1-1; no clear D. CDR1 and CDR2 from the germline V gene are MNHEY and SVGAGI. V dropped 6 bases and J dropped 6 bases, with 11 bases sitting between them. This CDR3 is built from 12 residues. The CDR3 DNA is TGTGCCAGCAGCCTCCCTAACGCTGAAGCTTTCTTT. Its translation is CASSLPNAEAFF.

V and J are TRBV30 and TRBJ2-3; 12 nucleotides agree with TRBD2. V gave up 0 bases and J gave up 7 bases; unmatched junction bases: 5. The CDR3 covers 15 residues. The germline CDR1 and CDR2 sequences are GTSNPN and SVGIG (reference sequence). In DNA, the CDR3 is TGTGCCTGGAGTGTACCTAGCGGGAGGGCCTATACGCAGTATTTT. This translates into CAWSVPSGRAYTQYF.

This clone is categorized as medium-sized. This rearrangement joins TRBV7-2 to TRBJ1-1, with D maybe TRBD1 (5 bases). The length of the CDR3 is 12 residues. Trimming cost V 1 base and J 7 bases, with 7 bases left between them. CDR1 SGHTA and CDR2 FQGNSA come from the germline V gene. The CDR3 nucleotides are TGTGCCAGCAGCTTAGGGGGCGATGAAGCTTTCTTT. Protein product: CASSLGGDEAFF.

This chain connects TRBV10-3 to TRBJ2-2; D remains unclear. The CDR3 totals 16 residues. Germline assignment: CDR1 ENHRY and CDR2 SYGVKD. With 4 bases removed from V and 0 bases from J, the gap between germline ends came to 12 bases. The CDR3 here is CAISVSGRTNTGELFF. CDR3 nucleotides: TGTGCCATCAGTGTGAGTGGCAGGACGAACACCGGGGAGCTGTTTTTT.

This clone is a singleton in its sample. Within the sample, other DNA sequences also encode this same CDR3. The chain employs TRBV4-2 and TRBJ2-3; perhaps TRBD2 as D (6 bases). The CDR3 runs to 16 residues. The V gene's germline CDR1 is LGHNA and CDR2 YNFKEQ. Trimming took 0 bases from V and 1 from J, leaving 11 bases between them. The CDR3 sequence is CASSQETSPRTDTQYF. The CDR3 DNA sequence: TGTGCCAGCAGCCAAGAGACTAGTCCCCGCACAGATACGCAGTATTTT.

This chain links TRBV7-2 with TRBJ2-1, with TRBD2 identical over 9 bases. This CDR3 comprises 18 residues. In germline, CDR1 is SGHTA, CDR2 FQGNSA. Germline trimming cut 0 bases from V and 4 bases from J; bases unmatched to any gene: 10. The CDR3, as DNA: TGTGCCAGCAGCTTAGCTGCGGGGGGGTCTCTACGATACAATGAGCAGTTCTTC. Encoded protein: CASSLAAGGSLRYNEQFF.

This clone was seen only once. The chain has TRBV27 and TRBJ1-1, with 7 bases that match TRBD1. The CDR3 contains 16 residues. Germline CDR1 MNHEY, CDR2 SMNVEV (reference sequence). Trimming took 3 bases from V and 2 from J; bases not matched to a gene: 9. CDR3 nucleotide sequence: TGTGCCAGCAGTTTGTACAGGGGTTACGGAAACACTGAAGCTTTCTTT. It yields the protein CASSLYRGYGNTEAFF.

This clone was detected only a few times. The CDR3 sequence: CASSIALAAGYEQYF. Written as DNA, the CDR3 is TGTGCCAGTAGTATAGCCCTCGCCGCGGGCTACGAGCAGTACTTC. The J gene is TRBJ2-7, the V gene TRBV19; D may be TRBD2 (5 bases). Germline CDR1 reads LNHDA; CDR2 reads SQIVND (reference sequence). V lost 1 base and J 3 bases, leaving 13 bases between the germline ends. CDR3 length: 15 amino acids. Together with reference TRBV19 and TRBJ2-7, the CDR3 gives the full variable domain: DGGITQSPKYLFRKEGQNVTLSCEQNLNHDAMYWYRQDPGQGLRLIYYSQIVNDFQKGDIAEGYSVSREKKESFPLTVTSAQKNPTAFYLCASSIALAAGYEQYFGPGTRLTVT.

This clone is a singleton in its sample. V and J are TRBV11-2 and TRBJ2-1; 11 nucleotides match TRBD2. Germline V gene data show CDR1 as SGHAT and CDR2 as FQNNGV. The V and J ends lost 3 bases and 12 bases, in that order; junction bases with no gene match: 7. The CDR3 covers 14 residues. The CDR3 coding sequence is TGTGCCAGCAGCTTGAAGACTAGCGGGGCGGGGCAGTTCTTC. It specifies CASSLKTSGAGQFF.

The chain carries TRBV14 and TRBJ2-3; D is unresolved. V was clipped by 0 bases and J by 13 bases, with 11 bases between them. CDR1 is SGHDN, CDR2 FVKESK, per germline. This CDR3 is built from 12 residues. The CDR3, as DNA: TGTGCCAGCAGCCAAGATTCCTGGCTTAAGTATTTT. Its protein is CASSQDSWLKYF. Looking up the rest from reference TRBV14 and TRBJ2-3 gives the full variable domain: EAGVTQFPSHSVIEKGQTVTLRCDPISGHDNLYWYRRVMGKEIKFLLHFVKESKQDESGMPNNRFLAERTGGTYSTLKVQPAELEDSGVYFCASSQDSWLKYFGPGTRLTVL.

V and J are TRBV5-4 and TRBJ2-3; 7 bases agree with TRBD1. V lost 1 base and J lost 2; bases outside the gene matches: 4. CDR1 is SGHNT and CDR2 is YYREEE in the germline V gene (reference sequence). The CDR3 is 15 amino acids. CDR3 coding DNA: TGTGCCAGCAGCTTGAGGGGGCCCCACACAGATACGCAGTATTTT. It specifies CASSLRGPHTDTQYF.

This clone was seen a few times. V and J are TRBV24-1 and TRBJ2-4; tentative D call: TRBD1 (6 bases). Germline lookup yields CDR1 KGHDR and CDR2 SFDVKD. CDR3 length equals 15 residues. V was trimmed by 2 bases and J by 0 bases, leaving 7 bases between them. The CDR3 protein is CATSDSRGAKNIQYF. The CDR3, as DNA: TGTGCCACCAGTGATTCCAGGGGAGCCAAAAACATTCAGTACTTC.

Only one count was recorded for this clone. The genes are TRBV5-4 and TRBJ1-1, with 9 bases matching TRBD1. The length of the CDR3 is 14 residues. V was pared by 4 bases and J by 5 bases, with 6 bases of the junction left unmatched. The germline gives CDR1 SGHNT, CDR2 YYREEE (reference sequence). This CDR3 is CASSPQGALTEAFF. CDR3 nucleotides: TGTGCCAGCAGCCCACAGGGGGCCCTGACTGAAGCTTTCTTT.

A single count supports this clone. The genes are TRBV6-6 and TRBJ1-5, with TRBD1 identical over 9 bases. V shed 6 bases and J 9 bases; nucleotides not matched to a gene: 15. Germline V gene data show CDR1 as MNHNY and CDR2 as SVGAGI (reference sequence). CDR3 size: 16 residues. CDR3 sequence (DNA): TGTGCCAGCAGGCCGACCTCGGGACAGGGTGCTCGGCCCCAGCATTTT. Amino acids: CASRPTSGQGARPQHF.

This clone was detected only once. The V call is TRBV12-3 or TRBV12-4, the J call TRBJ2-4, with D unclear. V lost 5 bases to trimming and J lost 4 bases, with 3 bases between them. CDR3 size: 11 residues. CDR3 loop: CASSQKNIQYF. CDR3 nucleotides: TGTGCCAGCAGTCAAAAAAACATTCAGTACTTC.

The V and J genes are TRBV27 and TRBJ1-1, with 7 bases lining up with TRBD1. J lost 4 bases, V lost 2 bases, and 4 bases had no gene match. The CDR3 is 14 residues long. From germline, CDR1 is MNHEY and CDR2 SMNVEV (reference sequence). The DNA of the CDR3 is TGTGCCAGCAGTTTAGAGGGGGCTGGCACTGAAGCTTTCTTT. This gives the protein CASSLEGAGTEAFF.

This clone was found a few times. V and J are TRBV19 and TRBJ1-5; TRBD1 matches at 9 bases. This CDR3 has 17 residues. The V gene's germline CDR1 is LNHDA and CDR2 SQIVND (reference sequence). V gave up 7 bases and J gave up 0 bases; unmatched junction bases: 10. CDR3 DNA sequence: TGTGCCAGTACCCCCCGGGACAGGGTAGGTAGCAATCAGCCCCAGCATTTT. This codes for CASTPRDRVGSNQPQHF.